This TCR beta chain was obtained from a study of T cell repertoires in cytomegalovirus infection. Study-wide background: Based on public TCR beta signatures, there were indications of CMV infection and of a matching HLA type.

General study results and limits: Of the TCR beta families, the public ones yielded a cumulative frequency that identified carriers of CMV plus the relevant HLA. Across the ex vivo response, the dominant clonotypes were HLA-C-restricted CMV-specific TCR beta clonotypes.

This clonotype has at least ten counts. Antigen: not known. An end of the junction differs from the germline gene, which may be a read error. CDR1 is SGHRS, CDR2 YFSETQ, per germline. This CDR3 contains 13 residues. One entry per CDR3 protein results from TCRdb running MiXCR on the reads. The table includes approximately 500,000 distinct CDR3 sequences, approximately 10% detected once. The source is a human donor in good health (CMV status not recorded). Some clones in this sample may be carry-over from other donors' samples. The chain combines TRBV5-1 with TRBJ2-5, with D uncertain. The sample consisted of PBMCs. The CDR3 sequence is CASSLVGQETQYF. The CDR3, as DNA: TGTGCCAGCAGCTTAGTAGGTCAAGAGACCCAGTACTTC.